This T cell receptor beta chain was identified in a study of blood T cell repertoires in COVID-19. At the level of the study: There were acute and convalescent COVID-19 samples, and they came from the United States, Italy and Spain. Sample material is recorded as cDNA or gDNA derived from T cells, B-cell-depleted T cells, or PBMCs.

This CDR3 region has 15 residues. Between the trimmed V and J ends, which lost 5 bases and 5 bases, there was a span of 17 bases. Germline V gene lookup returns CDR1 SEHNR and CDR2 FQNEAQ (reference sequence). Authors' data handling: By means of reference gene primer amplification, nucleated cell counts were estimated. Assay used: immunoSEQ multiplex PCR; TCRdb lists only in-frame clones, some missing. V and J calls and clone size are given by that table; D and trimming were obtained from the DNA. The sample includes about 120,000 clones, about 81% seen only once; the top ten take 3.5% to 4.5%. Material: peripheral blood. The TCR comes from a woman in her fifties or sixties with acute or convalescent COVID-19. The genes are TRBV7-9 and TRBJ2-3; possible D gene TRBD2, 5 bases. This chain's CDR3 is CASSPAHAGGDTQYF. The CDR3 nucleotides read TGTGCCAGCAGCCCTGCCCACGCAGGAGGAGATACGCAGTATTTT.